This is a list of T cell receptor beta chains from one sample in a study of T cell repertoires in cytomegalovirus infection. In TCRdb, the reads were re-called with MiXCR into one record per CDR3 protein. This sample has about 490,000 distinct CDR3 sequences, with 16% found just once. The specimen sequenced was CD8+ T cells from PBMCs. These receptors came from a human donor in good health (CMV status not recorded). Some clones in this sample may be carry-over from other donors' samples. Each CDR3 is given with its conserved first and last residue. A D gene is named only where the DNA matches it firmly. Clone size, where shown, is once, few, many, or a class for clones that have expanded.

D,V,J,size,DNA,CDR3
NA,TRBV7-7,TRBJ2-5,many,TGTGCTAGCAGCTTAGAGTGGGCAGGAGCTCAAGAGACCCAGTACTTC,CASSLEWAGAQETQYF
NA,TRBV7-8,TRBJ2-1,many,TGTGCCAGCAGCTTGGAGGGAGTGGTGTACAATGAGCAGTTCTTC,CASSLEGVVYNEQFF
NA,TRBV9,TRBJ2-5,NA,TGTGCCAGCAGCGTAGGGCCCAACCCAGGGCAAGAGACCCAGTACTTC,CASSVGPNPGQETQYF
TRBD2,TRBV7-7,TRBJ2-5,few,TGTGCCAGCAGCCCTACTAGCGGGGGGCAAGAGACCCAGTACTTC,CASSPTSGGQETQYF
NA,TRBV19,TRBJ1-4,NA,TGTGCCAGTAGTATGGTGGTATGGCGAACTAATGAAAAACTGTTTTTT,CASSMVVWRTNEKLFF
NA,TRBV2,TRBJ2-5,many,TGTGCCAGCAGTGACCACGGGGGAGAAAAGACCCAGTACTTC,CASSDHGGEKTQYF
TRBD2,TRBV2,TRBJ2-7,NA,TGTGCCAGCAGTGACCTTAGCGGGATTACCTACGAGCAGTACTTC,CASSDLSGITYEQYF
NA,TRBV7-8,TRBJ2-1,many,TGTGCCAGCAGCCGGAATGAGAAATTCTACAATGAGCAGTTCTTC,CASSRNEKFYNEQFF
NA,TRBV10-3,TRBJ2-5,many,TGTGCCATCAGTGAGCCCGGACTAAAGAATGGCTCCCAGTACTTC,CAISEPGLKNGSQYF
NA,TRBV2,TRBJ1-5,few,TGTGCCAGCAGTGAAAGTTCAGCCCATAGCAATCAGCCCCAGCATTTT,CASSESSAHSNQPQHF
NA,TRBV20-1,TRBJ2-3,NA,TGCAGTGCTAGCGTATTTGGGGCAGATACGCAGTATTTT,CSASVFGADTQYF
TRBD2,TRBV9,TRBJ2-7,NA,TGTGCCAGCAGCGCGGGGGGAAGTACCTACGAGCAGTACTTC,CASSAGGSTYEQYF
TRBD2,TRBV7-2,TRBJ2-1,many,TGTGCCAGCAGCTCCTTAGCGGGAGGGATTTACAATGAGCAGTTCTTC,CASSSLAGGIYNEQFF
NA,TRBV7-2,TRBJ2-3,many,TGTGCCAGCAGCTACTACTATGGAGATACGCAGTATTTT,CASSYYYGDTQYF
NA,TRBV7-3,TRBJ1-2,many,TGTGCCAGCAGCGGATCCACAGCCTATGGCTACACCTTC,CASSGSTAYGYTF
TRBD1,TRBV7-9,TRBJ2-5,many,TGTGCCAGCAGCTCTTCCGGGACAGGGGTTTCGGAGACCCAGTACTTC,CASSSSGTGVSETQYF
NA,TRBV28,TRBJ2-5,many,TGTGCCAGCACCCAGAGTAGTGGGCGTGAGACCCAGTACTTC,CASTQSSGRETQYF
TRBD2,TRBV20-1,TRBJ2-1,NA,TGCAGTGTGTTTGCGGTAGCGGGATACAATGAGCAGTTCTTC,CSVFAVAGYNEQFF
NA,TRBV7-9,TRBJ1-1,NA,TGTGCCAGCAGCCCCAGTGACACCAATGAAGCTTTCTTT,CASSPSDTNEAFF
TRBD1,TRBV7-9,TRBJ1-2,many,TGTGCCAGCAGCTTAGCGCAGGGGGCACTTGGCTACACCTTC,CASSLAQGALGYTF
TRBD2,TRBV2,TRBJ2-4,NA,TGTGCCAGCAGGGGACTAGCGGCCCTTAACGGGGAGGCCAAAAACATTCAGTACTTC,CASRGLAALNGEAKNIQYF
NA,TRBV7-8,TRBJ2-1,NA,TGTGCCAGCAGCTTCCCTCGCGTCACATGGGTTAGCTACAATGAGCAGTTCTTC,CASSFPRVTWVSYNEQFF
NA,TRBV7-2,TRBJ2-3,many,TGTGCCAGCAGCTTAGAAGAGGCAGGGGACACAGATACGCAGTATTTT,CASSLEEAGDTDTQYF
NA,TRBV27,TRBJ2-2,few,TGTGCCAGCAGTTTTATAGGACAGTGGAACACCGGGGAGCTGTTTTTT,CASSFIGQWNTGELFF
NA,TRBV5-4,TRBJ1-4,many,TGTGCCAGCAGCTTGGCGCGGCGGCCCGAAAAACTGTTTTTT,CASSLARRPEKLFF
NA,TRBV27,TRBJ2-2,few,TGTGCCAGCAGTTTCGGGATAGCTGGCGGGGAGCTGTTTTTT,CASSFGIAGGELFF
NA,TRBV7-3,TRBJ2-5,many,TGTGCCAGCAGCTTCGGAGGGGGGGCTAGGGAGACCCAGTACTTC,CASSFGGGARETQYF
NA,TRBV3-1,TRBJ2-7,NA,TGTGCCAGCAGCCAACGCCCCGTGGCGGAGACTTACTACGAGCAGTACTTC,CASSQRPVAETYYEQYF
NA,TRBV12-3/TRBV12-4,TRBJ1-1,few,TGTGCCAGCACCCCGTCCCCGAACACTGAAGCTTTCTTT,CASTPSPNTEAFF
TRBD2,TRBV3-1,TRBJ2-7,few,TGTGCCAGCAGCCTCCTCGGACTAGCGGGGGCCTACGAGCAGTACTTC,CASSLLGLAGAYEQYF
NA,TRBV10-3,TRBJ2-3,many,TGTGCCATCAGACTTTCCGACCCCCTAGCTAATACGCAGTATTTT,CAIRLSDPLANTQYF
NA,TRBV7-9,TRBJ2-7,many,TGTGCCAGCAGCTTTGGGACATCTACCTACGAGCAGTACTTC,CASSFGTSTYEQYF
NA,TRBV2,TRBJ2-7,NA,TGTGCCAGCAGCCTGCGGGACTTAAACTCCTACGAGCAGTACTTC,CASSLRDLNSYEQYF
NA,TRBV18,TRBJ2-1,few,TGTGCCAGCTCACCACCCAGTTCCTTACGGTCCGTTACCTACAATGAGCAGTTCTTC,CASSPPSSLRSVTYNEQFF
NA,TRBV20-1,TRBJ2-1,NA,TGCAGTGCTAGAGTGGTAGCGGTTAGCTCCTACAATGAGCAGTTATTC,CSARVVAVSSYNEQLF
NA,TRBV4-1,TRBJ1-3,few,TGCGCCAGCAGCCAAGGATACAGGGAAGCCGGAAACACCATATATTTT,CASSQGYREAGNTIYF
NA,TRBV9,TRBJ2-3,NA,TGTGCCAGCAGCCTGACTAGGGCCACAGATACGCAGTATTTT,CASSLTRATDTQYF
TRBD1,TRBV28,TRBJ1-6,many,TGTGCCAGCGGTCCCGGACAGGGGCCTTATAATTCACCCCTCCACTTT,CASGPGQGPYNSPLHF
TRBD2,TRBV9,TRBJ2-5,few,TGTGCCAGCAGCTCTCAGCGGGGGCAAGAGACCCAGTACTTC,CASSSQRGQETQYF
NA,TRBV5-4,TRBJ2-1,many,TGTGCCAGCAGCTCCGCCCAGGGAAACAATGAGCAGTTCTTC,CASSSAQGNNEQFF
NA,TRBV5-6,TRBJ1-1,few,TGTGCCAGCAGCCCAACTGAGGACAGCTTTTCTGAAGCTTTCTTT,CASSPTEDSFSEAFF
NA,TRBV4-1,TRBJ2-1,NA,TGCGCCAGCAGACCGGGACTCGATTCCTACAATGAGCAGTTCTTC,CASRPGLDSYNEQFF
TRBD1,TRBV15,TRBJ1-6,few,TGTGCCACTAGAGGGACAGGGGGGTATAATTCACCCCTCCACTTT,CATRGTGGYNSPLHF
NA,TRBV6-5,TRBJ2-7,NA,TGTGCCAGCAGGAAGGCCCTACAGAGCTACGAGCAGTACTTC,CASRKALQSYEQYF
NA,TRBV15,TRBJ1-4,few,TGTGCCACCAGCAGAGTAAGGGGAAACGGGGCTAATGAAAAACTGTTTTTT,CATSRVRGNGANEKLFF
NA,TRBV7-3,TRBJ2-3,many,TGTGCCAGCAGCTCCACCGGGACTCACGACACAGATACGCAGTATTTT,CASSSTGTHDTDTQYF
TRBD1,TRBV7-6,TRBJ1-3,many,TGTGCCGGTCGGACAGGGAACACCATATATTTT,CAGRTGNTIYF
TRBD1,TRBV4-1,TRBJ1-2,many,TGCGCCAGCAGCCAAACTACCGGGACAGGGTATAACTATGGCTACACCTTC,CASSQTTGTGYNYGYTF
TRBD1,TRBV7-6,TRBJ2-5,many,TGTGCCAGCAGCTTAGTTGGGGGCAGGGGGCAAGAGACCCAGTACTTC,CASSLVGGRGQETQYF
NA,TRBV4-1,TRBJ2-7,many,TGCGCCAGCAGCCAAGGGACTGTTCCCGAGCAGTACTTC,CASSQGTVPEQYF
NA,TRBV12-5,TRBJ1-1,many,TGTGCTAGTGGTCCCGGGACGCTTAAAGCTTTCTTT,CASGPGTLKAFF
TRBD1,TRBV13,TRBJ1-1,few,TGTGCCAGCAGCTGCCCGGGACAGGGGAGGACTGAAGCTTTCTTT,CASSCPGQGRTEAFF
NA,TRBV2,TRBJ1-2,NA,TGTGCCACCCTAGCGGGGGCCAAACCTCGGGATGGCTACACCTTC,CATLAGAKPRDGYTF